Listed below are T cell receptor beta chains from one sample, sequenced in a study of blood T cell repertoires in COVID-19. Libraries were prepared by immunoSEQ multiplex PCR; TCRdb keeps only in-frame clonotypes and omits some of them. The table shows approximately 15,000 clones, with over 80% occurring only once. The sequenced material came from peripheral blood. These TCRs come from a human donor in a cohort sampled during active COVID-19. Each CDR3 is given with its conserved first and last residue. D genes are given only for firm matches. Size tells how often a clone was seen (once, few, many) or the class of an expanded clone, and some rows leave it out.

15	NA	TRBV19	NA	TRBJ2-2	CASHLTGQNTGELFF	TGTGCCAGTCATCTAACCGGACAGAACACCGGGGAGCTGTTTTTT
16	NA	TRBV5-1	TRBD2	TRBJ2-5	CASSFSGLAVQETQYF	TGCGCCAGCAGCTTCTCAGGACTAGCGGTACAAGAGACCCAGTACTTC
14	NA	TRBV7-2	NA	TRBJ1-1	CASSLGGGITEAFF	TGTGCCAGCAGCTTAGGGGGGGGTATCACTGAAGCTTTCTTT
12	NA	TRBV7-9	NA	TRBJ1-4	CASRAEGEKLFF	TGTGCCAGCAGAGCCGAGGGAGAAAAACTGTTTTTT
16	NA	TRBV18	TRBD2	TRBJ2-7	CASSPPWGTSGVEQYF	TGTGCCAGCTCACCACCGTGGGGGACTAGCGGCGTAGAGCAGTACTTC
16	NA	TRBV7-2	NA	TRBJ2-1	CASSPQGFNGLNEQFF	TGTGCCAGCAGCCCCCAGGGTTTCAATGGTCTCAATGAGCAGTTCTTC
14	NA	TRBV10-2	TRBD2	TRBJ2-5	CASSEGLAMETQYF	TGCGCCAGCAGCGAGGGACTAGCGATGGAGACCCAGTACTTC
14	NA	TRBV19	NA	TRBJ1-1	CASTEQSTNTEAFF	TGTGCCAGTACTGAACAGTCGACAAACACTGAAGCTTTCTTT
14	NA	TRBV7-9	NA	TRBJ2-7	CASSFDAGSYEQYF	TGTGCCAGCAGCTTTGATGCAGGGTCCTACGAGCAGTACTTC
15	NA	TRBV15	NA	TRBJ1-4	CATSRGRLEGEKLFF	TGTGCCACCAGCAGAGGGAGACTTGAGGGTGAAAAACTGTTTTTT
12	NA	TRBV28	TRBD2	TRBJ2-7	CASSRTSYEQYF	TGTGCCAGCAGTCGGACTAGCTACGAGCAGTACTTC
14	NA	TRBV28	NA	TRBJ2-5	CASSRLQIQETQYF	TGTGCCAGCAGTCGACTTCAGATTCAAGAGACCCAGTACTTC
15	NA	TRBV10-3	TRBD1	TRBJ1-5	CAISESGTGNQPQHF	TGTGCCATCAGTGAGTCGGGGACAGGCAATCAGCCCCAGCATTTT
16	NA	TRBV28	NA	TRBJ2-7	CASSLLMGLLPYEQYF	TGTGCCAGCAGTTTATTGATGGGACTCCTACCCTACGAGCAGTACTTC
13	NA	TRBV9	NA	TRBJ1-1	CASSDRLNTEAFF	TGTGCCAGCAGCGACCGGTTGAACACTGAAGCTTTCTTT
11	few	TRBV29-1	NA	TRBJ1-1	CSSRAGAEAFF	TGCAGCTCCCGTGCAGGGGCGGAAGCTTTCTTT
16	few	TRBV5-1	NA	TRBJ1-1	CASSLVGGIKDTEAFF	TGCGCCAGCAGCTTGGTGGGGGGGATTAAGGACACTGAAGCTTTCTTT
16	once	TRBV7-2	TRBD1	TRBJ2-3	CASSPSGGGWGDTQYF	TGTGCCAGCAGCCCCTCAGGGGGCGGTTGGGGAGATACGCAGTATTTT
16	few	TRBV5-1	NA	TRBJ2-7	CASSSKGGTATYEQYF	TGCGCCAGCAGCTCCAAAGGGGGGACAGCTACCTACGAGCAGTACTTC
19	NA	TRBV5-4	TRBD2	TRBJ2-2	CASSLGLAGGPWNTGELFF	TGTGCCAGCAGCTTGGGACTAGCGGGGGGGCCTTGGAACACCGGGGAGCTGTTTTTT
15	NA	TRBV6-5	TRBD1	TRBJ2-1	CASSQTTGTGNEQFF	TGTGCCAGCAGTCAAACGACCGGGACAGGCAATGAGCAGTTCTTC
17	NA	TRBV27	NA	TRBJ1-2	CASSLNSRQASLYGYTF	TGTGCCAGCAGTTTAAATTCCCGTCAGGCTTCGTTGTATGGCTACACCTTC
12	NA	TRBV13	NA	TRBJ2-7	CASSINQGQPYF	TGTGCCAGCAGTATCAATCAGGGGCAGCCCTACTTC
16	NA	TRBV19	NA	TRBJ2-7	CASSEGAAGMMNRMYF	TGTGCCAGTAGTGAGGGCGCCGCAGGTATGATGAATCGCATGTACTTC
12	NA	TRBV12-3/TRBV12-4	NA	TRBJ2-3	CASSTGRHTQYF	TGTGCCAGCAGCACAGGGAGACATACGCAGTATTTT
19	NA	TRBV14	NA	TRBJ2-7	CASSLLGFGVGGGGYEQYF	TGTGCCAGCAGCCTCCTTGGGTTCGGAGTCGGGGGAGGAGGCTACGAGCAGTACTTC
13	NA	TRBV29-1	NA	TRBJ2-5	CSVASQGGETQYF	TGCAGCGTTGCGTCCCAGGGTGGAGAGACCCAGTACTTC
11	NA	TRBV28	NA	TRBJ2-1	CASSLGQGSVF	TGTGCCAGCAGTTTGGGGCAGGGTTCCGTCTTC
14	NA	TRBV28	TRBD1	TRBJ1-6	CASSTGQGGSPLHF	TGTGCCAGCAGTACGGGACAGGGCGGATCACCCCTCCACTTT
15	NA	TRBV28	NA	TRBJ1-2	CASSLGGGGDRGYTF	TGTGCCAGCAGTTTAGGGGGCGGGGGTGACAGGGGCTACACCTTC
13	NA	TRBV3-1/TRBV3-2	NA	TRBJ2-5	CASSQGRGETQYF	TGTGCCAGCAGCCAAGGCAGGGGCGAGACCCAGTACTTC
13	NA	TRBV18	NA	TRBJ1-5	CASSSLGDQPQHF	TGTGCCAGCTCATCCCTCGGGGATCAGCCCCAGCATTTT
17	NA	TRBV5-4	TRBD1	TRBJ2-6	CASSNRDRFSGANVLTF	TGTGCCAGCAGCAACCGGGACAGGTTCTCCGGGGCCAACGTCCTGACTTTC
15	NA	TRBV6-5	TRBD1	TRBJ2-7	CASSRPGTGVDEQYF	TGTGCCAGCAGCAGACCCGGGACAGGGGTCGACGAGCAGTACTTC
13	NA	TRBV7-2	NA	TRBJ1-2	CASSFHREYGYTF	TGTGCCAGCAGCTTCCACAGGGAGTATGGCTACACCTTC
14	NA	TRBV27	NA	TRBJ2-7	CASRPSQVSYEQYF	TGTGCCAGCAGACCGTCACAGGTTTCCTACGAGCAGTACTTC
16	few	TRBV7-9	TRBD1	TRBJ1-5	CASSLGRGLAHQPQHF	TGTGCCAGCAGCTTAGGGAGGGGGCTAGCCCATCAGCCCCAGCATTTT
15	NA	TRBV7-8	TRBD2	TRBJ2-1	CASSRGGRQNNEQFF	TGTGCCAGCTCCCGGGGGGGACGCCAAAACAATGAGCAGTTCTTC
16	NA	TRBV19	NA	TRBJ1-2	CASSIGHAASRYGYTF	TGTGCCAGTAGTATAGGGCATGCGGCAAGCCGGTATGGCTACACCTTC
15	NA	TRBV2	TRBD2	TRBJ2-2	CASSGGLAGDGELFF	TGTGCCAGCAGTGGAGGTCTAGCGGGGGACGGGGAGCTGTTTTTT
18	NA	TRBV28	TRBD2	TRBJ2-1	CASSFLSLRLAGVHEQFF	TGTGCCAGTAGTTTCCTCTCCCTCCGTCTAGCGGGAGTTCATGAGCAGTTCTTC
14	NA	TRBV5-6	TRBD1	TRBJ1-2	CASSRRDRGGGYTF	TGTGCCAGCAGCCGCCGGGACAGGGGTGGCGGCTACACCTTC
20	NA	TRBV24-1	NA	TRBJ2-2	CATSDHLSGQKAGVPGELFF	TGTGCCACCAGTGATCATCTCTCGGGACAGAAAGCGGGAGTACCCGGGGAGCTGTTTTTT
17	NA	TRBV20-1	TRBD2	TRBJ2-3	CSASGTSGSQGTDTQYF	TGCAGTGCTAGTGGGACTAGCGGGAGTCAGGGCACAGATACGCAGTATTTT
14	NA	TRBV28	NA	TRBJ1-1	CASSSGQPNTEAFF	TGTGCCAGCAGTTCTGGGCAGCCGAACACTGAAGCTTTCTTT
14	NA	TRBV7-2	NA	TRBJ2-1	CASSSRWAGTEQFF	TGTGCCAGCAGTTCAAGGTGGGCAGGTACTGAGCAGTTCTTC
15	NA	TRBV19	TRBD2	TRBJ2-2	CASSILAGVTGELFF	TGTGCCAGTAGTATTTTAGCGGGCGTCACCGGGGAGCTGTTTTTT